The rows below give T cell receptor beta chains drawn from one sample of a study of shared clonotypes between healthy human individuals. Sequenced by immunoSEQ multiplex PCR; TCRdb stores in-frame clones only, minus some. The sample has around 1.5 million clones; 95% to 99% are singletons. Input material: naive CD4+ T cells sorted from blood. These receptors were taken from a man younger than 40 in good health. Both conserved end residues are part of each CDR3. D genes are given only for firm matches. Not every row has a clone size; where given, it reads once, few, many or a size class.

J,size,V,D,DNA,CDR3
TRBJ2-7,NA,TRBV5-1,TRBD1,TGCGCCAGCAGCACAACCCCGGGACAGACCTACGAGCAGTACTTC,CASSTTPGQTYEQYF
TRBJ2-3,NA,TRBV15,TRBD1,TGTGCCACCAGCACCCGTACCGGGCAGGGGGCTTTGACAGATACGCAGTATTTT,CATSTRTGQGALTDTQYF
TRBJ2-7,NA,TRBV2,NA,TGTGCCAGCAGTGGGGGACGAAGGTCCTACGAGCAGTACTTC,CASSGGRRSYEQYF
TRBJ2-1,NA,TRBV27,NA,TGTGCCAGCACCATTCCGCCCTACAATGAGCAGTTCTTC,CASTIPPYNEQFF
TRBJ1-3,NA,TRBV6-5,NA,TGTGCCAGCAGTTACCAGACATCCTTAGGAAACACCATATATTTT,CASSYQTSLGNTIYF
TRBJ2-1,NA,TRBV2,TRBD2,TGTGCCAGCAGTCGACTAGCGGAAAACAATGAGCAGTTCTTC,CASSRLAENNEQFF
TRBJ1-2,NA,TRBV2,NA,TGTGCCAGCAGTGAGGAAGAGGGGCGTATTGGCTACACCTTC,CASSEEEGRIGYTF
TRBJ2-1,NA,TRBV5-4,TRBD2,TGTGCCAGCAGCTTAAGACTAGCGGGAGGAGGCACCTACAATGAGCAGTTCTTC,CASSLRLAGGGTYNEQFF
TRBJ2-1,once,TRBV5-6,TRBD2,TGTGCCAGCAGCTTGGCGGGGCGGGAGAGGTTCATTGAGCAGTTCTTC,CASSLAGRERFIEQFF
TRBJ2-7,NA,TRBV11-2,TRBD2,TGTGCCAGCAGCCGAGGACTAGCGGGAGACAGCCACGAGCAGTACTTC,CASSRGLAGDSHEQYF
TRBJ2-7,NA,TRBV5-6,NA,TGTGCCAGCAGCCCGTCGATGAGGGCCTACGAGCAGTACTTC,CASSPSMRAYEQYF
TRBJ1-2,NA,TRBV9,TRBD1,TGTGCCAGCAGCGGATTCCAGGGGGCGCAAGGCTACACCTTC,CASSGFQGAQGYTF
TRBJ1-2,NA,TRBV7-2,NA,TGTGCCAGCAGCTCCCGGACAGCCCCCTCTAACTATGGCTACACCTTC,CASSSRTAPSNYGYTF
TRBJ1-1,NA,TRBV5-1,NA,TGCGCCAGCAGCTTGGCCGGTATCCAGAACACTGAAGCTTTCTTT,CASSLAGIQNTEAFF
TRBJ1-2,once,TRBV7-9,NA,TGTGCCAGCAGCCCGGGGGGTCCCCTCCAAAGCCCCTATGGCTACACCTTC,CASSPGGPLQSPYGYTF
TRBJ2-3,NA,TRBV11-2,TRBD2,TGTGCCAGCAGCCCGAGCATGGTAGCGGGAGATTTCACAGATACGCAGTATTTT,CASSPSMVAGDFTDTQYF
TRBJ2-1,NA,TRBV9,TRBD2,TGTGCCAGCAGCGTAGTCGGCACTAGCGGCAACAATGAGCAGTTCTTC,CASSVVGTSGNNEQFF
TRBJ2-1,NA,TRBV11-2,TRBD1,TGTGCCAGCAGCTTACAAGTGCTAGGGGGCAGTGAGCAGTTCTTC,CASSLQVLGGSEQFF
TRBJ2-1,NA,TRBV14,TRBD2,TGTGCCAGCAGCGATTTAGCGGGCCTGCCCTACAATGAGCAGTTCTTC,CASSDLAGLPYNEQFF
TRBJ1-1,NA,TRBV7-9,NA,TGTGCCAGCAGCTTTGTTTTGAACACTGAAGCTTTCTTT,CASSFVLNTEAFF
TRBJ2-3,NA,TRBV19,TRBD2,TGTGCCAGTAGCGGACTAGCGGGAGGGCAAACAGATACGCAGTATTTT,CASSGLAGGQTDTQYF
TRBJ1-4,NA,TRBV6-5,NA,TGTGCCAGCAGTTACTCGAGCGGGGGAAGGCTGTTTTTT,CASSYSSGGRLFF
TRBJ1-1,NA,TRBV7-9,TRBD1,TGTGCCAGCAACCCAAGGGACAGGGGCCCCCTTATGACTGAAGCTTTCTTT,CASNPRDRGPLMTEAFF
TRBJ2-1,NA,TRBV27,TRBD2,TGTGCCAGCAGGGGTAGCGGGAGTGTTAACTACAATGAGCAGTTCTTC,CASRGSGSVNYNEQFF
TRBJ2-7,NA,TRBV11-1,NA,TGTGCCAGCAGCCTAAACAGGGACGAGCAGTACTTC,CASSLNRDEQYF
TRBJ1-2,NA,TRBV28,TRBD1,TGTGCCAGCAACGGACAGGCTTATGGCTACACCTTC,CASNGQAYGYTF
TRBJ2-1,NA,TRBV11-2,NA,TGTGCCAGCAGCCCTTCGGGGGGCCGGTACCACAATGAGCAGTTCTTC,CASSPSGGRYHNEQFF
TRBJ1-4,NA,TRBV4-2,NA,TGTGCCAGCAGCCAAGAAGGAGGGGTCGAAAAACTGTTTTTT,CASSQEGGVEKLFF
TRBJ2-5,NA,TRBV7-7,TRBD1,TGTGCCAGCAGCCGCGACAGGGATGAGACCCAGTACTTC,CASSRDRDETQYF
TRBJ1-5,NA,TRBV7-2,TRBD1,TGTGCCAGCAGCTTAGTACAGGGGAGCGAGCAGCCCCAGCATTTT,CASSLVQGSEQPQHF
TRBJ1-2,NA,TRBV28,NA,TGTGCCAGCAGTTTAGGGGGGGCGAGTTATGGCTACACCTTC,CASSLGGASYGYTF
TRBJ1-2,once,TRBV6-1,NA,TGTGCCAGCAGTGAACAGGTTTTAAGAGGCTACACCTTC,CASSEQVLRGYTF
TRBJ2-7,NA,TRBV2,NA,TGTGCCAGCAGTGAGTCATTTAGGGTCCACGGAGAGCAGTACTTC,CASSESFRVHGEQYF
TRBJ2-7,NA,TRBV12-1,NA,TGTGCCAGCATCTCATCCCCGGACAGGAGATACGAGCAGTACTTC,CASISSPDRRYEQYF
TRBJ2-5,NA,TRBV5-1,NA,TGCGCCAGCAGCTTGCTGTACCAAGAGACCCAGTACTTC,CASSLLYQETQYF
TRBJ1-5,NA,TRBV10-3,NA,TGTGCCATCAGCAGCCACAGGGAAGATCAGCCCCAGCATTTT,CAISSHREDQPQHF
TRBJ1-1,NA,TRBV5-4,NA,TGTGCCAGCAGTTCGACAGGCGGGGACACTGAAGCTTTCTTT,CASSSTGGDTEAFF
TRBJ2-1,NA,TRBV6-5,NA,TGTGCCAGCAGTTACGCCCCGCGGCAGGGAAATGAGCAGTTCTTC,CASSYAPRQGNEQFF
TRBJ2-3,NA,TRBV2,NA,TGTGCCAGCAGGAGTGAGGGTGATACGCAGTATTTT,CASRSEGDTQYF
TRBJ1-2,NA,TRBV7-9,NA,TGTGCCAGCAGCTTAGAAGCGAAAATGACTGATGGCTACACCTTC,CASSLEAKMTDGYTF
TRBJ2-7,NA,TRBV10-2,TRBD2,TGCGCCAGCAGGACTACTAGCGGGAGCTCCTACGAGCAGTACTTC,CASRTTSGSSYEQYF
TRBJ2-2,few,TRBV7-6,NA,TGTGCCAGCAGCCCAAGCCGGTACTCCACCGGGGAGCTGTTTTTT,CASSPSRYSTGELFF
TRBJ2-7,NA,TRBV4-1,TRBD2,TGCGCCAGCAGCCAAGATCTCCCCCCTAGCGGGAGTACGGTGCAGTACTTC,CASSQDLPPSGSTVQYF
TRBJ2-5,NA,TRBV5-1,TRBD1,TGCGCCAGCAGCTTGGAGGGGACAGGGCTAGAGACCCAGTACTTC,CASSLEGTGLETQYF
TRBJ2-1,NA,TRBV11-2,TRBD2,TGTGCCAGCAGCTCCGTCAGGGGCAAGCGGGAGGACTACAATGAGCAGTTCTTC,CASSSVRGKREDYNEQFF